Shown below are 19 T cell receptor beta chains from a single sample sequenced in a study of beta chain features in type 1 diabetes. Study results and limitations: Shortening of TCRB CDR3s, moderate but significant, appeared in all four CD4+ subsets of Type 1 diabetes patients.

Every isolated RNA sample was fully reverse transcribed, so sequencing captured expressed TCRB transcripts. Some clones are missing from TCRdb's copy, which holds only in-frame ones; the method was immunoSEQ multiplex PCR. The data contain about 740,000 clones, roughly 13% of them singletons. These receptors' targets are unknown. What was sequenced was naive CD4+ T cells from blood. Receptor source: a man aged 18 to 29 with type 1 diabetes.

The chain has TRBV5-4 and TRBJ1-4, with unresolved D. V lost 1 base and J lost 5, with 6 bases in between. Germline CDR1 SGHNT, CDR2 YYREEE (reference sequence). The CDR3 loop spans 13 amino acids. The CDR3 sequence: CASSLRENEKLFF. For the CDR3, the DNA is TGTGCCAGCAGCTTGAGGGAGAATGAAAAACTGTTTTTT. The full variable domain, in which reference TRBV5-4 and TRBJ1-4 provide the parts outside the CDR3, is ETGVTQSPTHLIKTRGQQVTLRCSSQSGHNTVSWYQQALGQGPQFIFQYYREEENGRGNFPPRFSGLQFPNYSSELNVNALELDDSALYLCASSLRENEKLFFGSGTQLSVL.

The chain is built from TRBV30 and TRBJ2-5; 10 bases align to TRBD1. V lost 1 base to trimming and J lost 9 bases; unmatched junction nucleotides: 8. This CDR3 spans 14 amino acids. Germline V gene data show CDR1 as GTSNPN and CDR2 as SVGIG (reference sequence). The DNA of the CDR3 is TGTGCCTGGAGTGGGAGGACAGGGGGTTCGGCCCAGTACTTC. This encodes CAWSGRTGGSAQYF.

This clone was seen a handful of times. The chain carries TRBV18 and TRBJ1-1, with D perhaps matching TRBD1 (5 bases). Per the germline V gene, CDR1 is KGHSH and CDR2 is LQKENI. Deletions cut 1 base from V and 10 bases from J, with 16 bases between. This CDR3 region has 14 residues. The CDR3 region is CASSPRSPGTLAFF. The CDR3 DNA reads TGTGCCAGCTCACCACGGTCGCCAGGGACCTTAGCTTTCTTT.

This clone has a handful of counts. This sample also contains other DNA sequences that code for the same CDR3. The rearrangement uses TRBV5-6 and TRBJ2-7, with 8 nucleotides matching TRBD2. Germline values: CDR1 SGHDT, CDR2 YYEEEE. The CDR3 has 14 amino acids. The junction had 2 bases not matched to a gene; V was cut back by 0 bases and J by 3 bases. The CDR3 protein is CASSLAGGGYEQYF. DNA for the CDR3: TGTGCCAGCAGCTTGGCGGGAGGGGGCTACGAGCAGTACTTC.

The rearrangement links TRBV11-2 to TRBJ2-3, with 7 bases lining up with TRBD2. Unmatched junction bases numbered 15, after V lost 5 bases and J lost 10 bases. CDR3 length: 15 amino acids. CDR1 and CDR2 (germline): SGHAT, FQNNGV. The CDR3 spells CASSRDRASGEAQYF. DNA for the CDR3: TGTGCCAGCAGCCGAGATCGGGCTAGCGGTGAGGCGCAGTATTTT.

The CDR3 bases are TGTGCCATCCGGTTGGCTAGAGAATCCGGGGAGCTGTTTTTT. Amino acids: CAIRLARESGELFF. The chain carries TRBV10-3 and TRBJ2-2, with unresolved D. V was trimmed by 8 bases and J by 6 bases, leaving 16 bases between them. The CDR3 contains 14 residues. CDR1 is ENHRY and CDR2 is SYGVKD in the germline V gene.

This clone turned up a few times. The rearrangement uses TRBV18 and TRBJ1-4, with TRBD1 identical over 9 bases. The CDR3 sequence is 14 residues long. Trimming at V came to 4 bases and at J to 8 bases, leaving 5 bases not matched to a gene. The germline CDR1 and CDR2 sequences are KGHSH and LQKENI. Here the CDR3 reads CASSRDREEEKLFF. The CDR3 nucleotides are TGTGCCAGCTCACGGGACAGGGAGGAAGAAAAACTGTTTTTT.

This clone was counted between two and nine times. The gene calls are TRBV28 and TRBJ2-3; 8 positions match TRBD1. From germline, CDR1 is MDHEN and CDR2 SYDVKM. The CDR3 has 14 amino acids. Trimming took 3 bases from V and 7 from J; bases not matched to a gene: 6. The CDR3 DNA is TGTGCCAGCAGTTTGGGACAGGAGCCAAATACGCAGTATTTT. Amino acids: CASSLGQEPNTQYF.

The V call is TRBV28, the J call TRBJ1-5; a possible D gene is TRBD1 (5 bases). Germline V lookup: CDR1 MDHEN, CDR2 SYDVKM. The germline V and J ends were trimmed by 2 bases and 2 bases, with 10 bases remaining between them. This CDR3 has 15 amino acids. The CDR3: CASSLAGMGNQPQHF. CDR3 nucleotide sequence: TGTGCCAGCAGTTTAGCAGGGATGGGCAATCAGCCCCAGCATTTT.

The rearrangement joins TRBV4-2 to TRBJ2-3; 7 nucleotides align to TRBD1. The V gene's germline CDR1 is LGHNA and CDR2 YNFKEQ. V was clipped by 0 bases and J by 7 bases; unmatched bases: 10. The CDR3 covers 16 residues. CDR3 residues: CASSQEIQGPGNTQYF. In DNA, the CDR3 is TGTGCCAGCAGCCAAGAGATACAGGGGCCGGGGAATACGCAGTATTTT.

The rearrangement joins TRBV28 to TRBJ2-1; D is unclear. Germline CDR1 MDHEN, CDR2 SYDVKM. V lost 6 bases and J lost 8, with 14 bases in between. This CDR3 is built from 13 residues. CDR3 in amino acids: CASRGWISDEQFF. CDR3 nucleotides: TGTGCCAGCAGGGGGTGGATTTCCGATGAGCAGTTCTTC.

This clone was found a few times. This sequence joins TRBV18 and TRBJ2-7; 12 bases match TRBD1. The CDR3 covers 17 residues. The V gene's germline CDR1 is KGHSH and CDR2 LQKENI. Trimming at V came to 3 bases and at J to 6 bases, leaving 12 bases not matched to a gene. The CDR3 DNA is TGTGCCAGCTCACCGATCATGCCGGGACAGGGGGCTGGCGAGCAGTACTTC. Protein product: CASSPIMPGQGAGEQYF.

This clone was picked up a small number of times. The chain recombines TRBV5-1 with TRBJ2-7; D perhaps matches TRBD2 (5 bases). V dropped 4 bases and J dropped 0 bases, with 14 bases sitting between them. The CDR3 is 15 amino acids. CDR1 SGHRS and CDR2 YFSETQ come from the germline V gene. CDR3 protein: CASSRERASSYEQYF. DNA for the CDR3: TGCGCCAGCAGCCGAGAGAGGGCCAGCTCCTACGAGCAGTACTTC.

The chain joins TRBV6-5 to TRBJ1-5; the match to TRBD1 covers 7 bases. This CDR3 contains 14 residues. The germline gives CDR1 MNHEY, CDR2 SVGAGI. Trimming cost V 5 bases and J 4 bases; bases outside gene matches: 5. DNA of the CDR3: TGTGCCAGCAGTCGGGACAGCCGAAATCAGCCCCAGCATTTT. Residues: CASSRDSRNQPQHF.

Only a few counts were recorded for this clone. V and J are TRBV10-3 and TRBJ1-2; TRBD1 matches 10 bases. Germline V CDR1 and CDR2: ENHRY, SYGVKD. With V trimmed by 5 bases and J by 3 bases, 6 bases remained unmatched. The CDR3 runs 15 residues. The CDR3, as DNA: TGTGCCATCAGTCTAGGGACAGGGGATGACTATGGCTACACCTTC. Translation gives CAISLGTGDDYGYTF.

There are a few counts of this clone. This chain connects TRBV5-4 to TRBJ2-1, with D perhaps TRBD2 (7 bases). Between the trimmed V and J ends, which lost 4 bases and 8 bases, there was a span of 19 bases. From germline, CDR1 is SGHNT and CDR2 YYREEE (reference sequence). CDR3 length: 15 amino acids. This CDR3 is CASSAAGATLDEQFF. DNA of the CDR3: TGTGCCAGCAGCGCCGCGGGGGCGACTTTGGATGAGCAGTTCTTC.

This clone was seen only a few times. The rearrangement joins TRBV7-3 to TRBJ2-1, with TRBD2 matching over 8 bases. Unmatched junction bases numbered 12, after V lost 5 bases and J lost 6 bases. This CDR3 region has 16 residues. In germline, CDR1 is SGHTA, CDR2 FQGTGA. The CDR3 DNA reads as TGTGCCAGCAGCCCTGGGGGTAGCGGGGTAGTCAATGAGCAGTTCTTC. It specifies CASSPGGSGVVNEQFF.

This chain connects TRBV15 to TRBJ1-2, with TRBD1 as a possible D gene (5 bases). The length of the CDR3 is 17 residues. Germline V CDR1 and CDR2: LNHNV, YYDKDF (reference sequence). Trimming shortened V by 5 bases and J by 0 bases, and 19 bases separated the two germline ends. In DNA, the CDR3 is TGTGCCACCAGCGGCTCATCAGGGAGGGACCCTAACTATGGCTACACCTTC. Translated, it gives CATSGSSGRDPNYGYTF.

This clone was observed a handful of times. The J gene is TRBJ2-2, the V gene TRBV29-1; D ambiguous. Between the trimmed V and J ends, which lost 3 bases and 2 bases, there was a span of 7 bases. CDR3 size: 13 residues. CDR1 and CDR2 (germline): SQVTM, ANQGSEA. The chain's CDR3 is CSVDSVNTGELFF. The DNA for the CDR3 is TGCAGCGTTGATTCGGTTAACACCGGGGAGCTGTTTTTT.